This T cell receptor beta chain is from a study of shared clonotypes between healthy human individuals. V lost 4 bases to trimming and J lost 9 bases, with 19 bases between them. The CDR3 is 15 amino acids. From germline, CDR1 is SGHTS and CDR2 YDEGEE. Study-wide points: Collection of samples was limited to blood; tissue repertoires likely differ. The diversity represented, both genetic and in exposure history, was limited by few donors.

Method: immunoSEQ multiplex PCR; TCRdb's copy keeps in-frame clones and lacks some. This table holds more than 1,200,000 clones, around 98.5% found once. A remark on this clone: The antigen remains undetermined.

The clonotype comes from a man aged 30 to 39 in good health. Sequenced material: naive CD4+ T cells sorted from blood. Subset reported: CD45RA+ positively selected. The genes are TRBV5-8 and TRBJ1-4; perhaps TRBD1 as D (5 bases). Here the CDR3 reads CASSTPGRLIKKLFF. The CDR3 DNA reads TGTGCCAGCAGCACACCGGGACGTCTAATTAAAAAACTGTTTTTT.